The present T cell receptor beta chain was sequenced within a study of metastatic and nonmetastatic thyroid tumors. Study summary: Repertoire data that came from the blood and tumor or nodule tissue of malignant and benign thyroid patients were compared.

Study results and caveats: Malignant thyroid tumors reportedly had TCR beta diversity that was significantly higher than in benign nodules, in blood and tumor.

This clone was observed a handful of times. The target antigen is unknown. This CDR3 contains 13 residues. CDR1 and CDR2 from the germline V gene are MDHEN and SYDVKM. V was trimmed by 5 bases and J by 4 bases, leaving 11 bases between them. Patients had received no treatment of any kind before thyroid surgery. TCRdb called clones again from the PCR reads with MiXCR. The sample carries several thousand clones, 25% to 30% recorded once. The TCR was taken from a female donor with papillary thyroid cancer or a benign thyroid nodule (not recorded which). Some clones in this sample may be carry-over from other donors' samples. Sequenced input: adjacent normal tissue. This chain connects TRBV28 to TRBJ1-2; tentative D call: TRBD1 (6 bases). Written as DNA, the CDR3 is TGTGCCAGCAGTCTCAGGGGTGGCTATGGCTACACCTTC. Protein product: CASSLRGGYGYTF.